Detailed here is one T cell receptor beta chain. Its antigen target is currently unknown. No quality values exist for individual bases; no much larger clone is one base distant. The data were taken from a study of T cell responses to AZD1222 COVID-19 vaccine (dated by TCRdb to about 2021). Broadly, across the study: AZD1222 recipients with second doses at about 4 weeks or about 12 weeks were pooled, because spike-specific TCR depth and breadth did not differ between schedules. TCR sequencing covered 233 trial participants: 200 to 220 given two doses of AZD1222 and about 26 given two doses of MenACWY control vaccine. Trial participants were enrolled into age subgroups of 18-55, 56-69 and 70-plus years, which contained roughly 140, 27 and 60 TCR-sequenced participants, respectively. The paper as a whole reports these results and caveats: Nearly half of unique spike-specific TCRs reportedly recognized epitopes outside regions mutated in the B.1.351 and B.1.1.7 variants. After two AZD1222 doses, spike-specific TCR breadth and depth were significantly higher than at day 0 and than in MenACWY recipients. Conclusions about previously exposed vaccinees are limited because only five to seven AZD1222 recipients were SARS-CoV-2 seropositive at baseline. Most participants were white British and females outnumbered males, and the authors suggested that clonal diversity may have been underestimated. CD4 TCRs associated with the vaccine covered the entire spike protein, and the dominant responses were in regions 160-218 and 743-854. The 56-69-year group was small, and its depth increase did not reach significance, likely because of low power. No day 14 peak-response samples were available, so repertoires were characterized only after the peak T cell response.

The CDR3 regions of human TCRbeta chains were analyzed by immunosequencing. The authors' analysis ran thus. TCRs in the repertoires were matched against a reference library of SARS-CoV-2-specific TCRs that had been generated with the MIRA antigen-specificity platform. Breadth was defined as the fraction of unique TCRs that were SARS-CoV-2-associated, and depth was defined as the fraction of total T cells that were SARS-CoV-2-associated. Each spike-specific TCR was assigned to its reactive spike region and to a CD4 or CD8 class using the MIRA data. Log10-transformed breadth and depth values were compared by one-way ANOVA with Sidak's multiple comparisons tests. TCRdb carries this immuneACCESS record with in-frame sequences only. Its versions omit some clonotypes, under half of them owing to an unresolved V gene in the studies checked, with the rest unexplained. D and trimming were read from the DNA, whereas the V and J calls and clone size are those reported in that table. A total of about 30,000 clones appear in this sample, roughly nine tenths of them only once. The ten largest clones take up approximately 7% of the sample.

Counted from cysteine to phenylalanine, this CDR3 has 17 amino acids. Just CDR3 DNA is preserved here, 51 bases in frame from base 1. Trimming costs V 0 bases and J 4 bases, and their ends lie 16 bases apart. CDR1 and CDR2 are drawn from the germline V gene: SGHRS, YFSETQ. Read against the paper, the sample's time point label means: baseline before first vaccination. Vaccinee samples were obtained from the UK trials COV001 and COV002, which included a single-blind randomized controlled phase 2/3 trial of AZD1222 (ChAdOx1 nCoV-19) in healthy adults. Trial participant PBMC samples were collected at day 0 and day 28 after the second dose for TCRbeta chain sequencing.

The chain uses TRBV5-1 and TRBJ2-2; the D gene is possibly TRBD1 or TRBD2, with 6 bases matching each. This receptor was identified in an adult in good health. The material was peripheral blood, obtained on day 0 of AZD1222 vaccination. The nucleotide sequence is TGCGCCAGCAGCTTGGTGTCCCGGGGGCGCAGCACCGGGGAGCTGTTTTTT. Protein translation: CASSLVSRGRSTGELFF. Beyond the CDR3, the reference TRBV5-1 and TRBJ2-2 genes provide the residues; the full variable domain reads: KAGVTQTPRYLIKTRGQQVTLSCSPISGHRSVSWYQQTPGQGLQFLFEYFSETQRNKGNFPGRFSGRQFSNSRSEMNVSTLELGDSALYLCASSLVSRGRSTGELFFGEGSRLTVL.